This entry concerns a single T cell receptor (beta chain). The CDR3 loop spans 12 amino acids. V shed 11 bases and J shed 1 base, with 11 bases lying between them. CDR1 is SEHNR, CDR2 FQNEAQ, per germline (reference sequence). These data belong to a study of identical twins. TCRdb ran MiXCR on the 5' RACE reads and lists one entry per CDR3 protein. Altogether about 190,000 distinct CDR3 sequences are present, more than 15% being singletons, with the ten largest covering over 35%. The same data also contributed to another study, on T cells expressing NK-cell markers.

This TCR was sampled from a woman aged 18 to 35 in good health. The sequencing sample was made of CD8+ T cells sorted from blood. V usage is TRBV7-9 and J usage is TRBJ1-2; D may be TRBD1 (5 bases). In DNA form, the CDR3 reads TGTGCCGGAGAGGACAATAACTATGGCTACACCTTC. Translating it yields CAGEDNNYGYTF.